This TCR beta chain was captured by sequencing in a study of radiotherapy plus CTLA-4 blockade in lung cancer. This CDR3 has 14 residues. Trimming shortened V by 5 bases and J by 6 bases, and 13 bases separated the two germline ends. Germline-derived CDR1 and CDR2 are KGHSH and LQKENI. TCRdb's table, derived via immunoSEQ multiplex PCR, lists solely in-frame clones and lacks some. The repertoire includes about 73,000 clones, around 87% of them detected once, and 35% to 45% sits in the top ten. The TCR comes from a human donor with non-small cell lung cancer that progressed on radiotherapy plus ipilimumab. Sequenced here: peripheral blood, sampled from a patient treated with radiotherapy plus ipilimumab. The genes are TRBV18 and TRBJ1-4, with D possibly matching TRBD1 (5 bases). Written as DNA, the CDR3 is TGTGCCAGCTCATTCCGGGACCGGGATGAAAAACTGTTTTTT. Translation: CASSFRDRDEKLFF.